This T cell receptor (beta chain) was identified during a study of T cells in Graves' hyperthyroidism and ophthalmopathy. The CDR3 extends over 13 amino acids. Germline-derived CDR1 and CDR2 are MNHNS and SASEGT. V was cut by 6 bases and J by 1 base, with 6 bases left in between. This clonotype was picked up many times. TCR beta CDR3 regions were amplified from RNA transcripts. TCR CDR3 underwent first-round RT-PCR with the HTBI primer set. TCRdb re-derived calls from the multiplex PCR reads in MiXCR, one entry per CDR3 protein. The table records hundreds of thousands of distinct CDR3 sequences, about 20% of them present only once.

The clonotype was recovered from a young man with Graves' ophthalmopathy. The V gene is TRBV6-1, the J gene TRBJ2-2; D is ambiguous. Sequencing was carried out using blood. The DNA for the CDR3 is TGTGCCAGCAGACCCGGGAACACCGGGGAGCTGTTTTTT. Residues: CASRPGNTGELFF.